This TCR beta chain was observed in a study of T cell repertoires in ileal Crohn's disease. This clone was counted a single time. Its target is not known. Study observations and caveats: Clonality above 26.8% at surgery always came with endoscopic recurrence. Compared with CD4 T cells, sorted CD8 cells carried more expanded clones. The median delay to postoperative endoscopy was about 7.4 months. Clonal expansions were more frequent in active smokers than non-smokers at surgery.

Sample time point: neoterminal ileum biopsy at postoperative endoscopy, about 6 months after surgery. The repertoire was sequenced with immunoSEQ multiplex PCR; TCRdb's copy has only in-frame clones and lacks some. This table has 3,500 to 4,500 clones, about 70% appearing once. V gave up 2 bases and J gave up 4 bases; unmatched junction bases: 5. This CDR3 has 17 amino acids. Germline values: CDR1 SGHTA, CDR2 FQGNSA. Sequenced sample: ileal tissue. The source is an adult with Crohn's disease. V is TRBV7-2 and J is TRBJ2-2, with TRBD2 matching over 12 bases. CDR3 sequence reads: CASSLRTGLAGTGELFF. The CDR3 DNA sequence: TGTGCCAGCAGCTTAAGGACGGGACTAGCGGGCACCGGGGAGCTGTTTTTT. Variable domain in full (rest from reference TRBV7-2 and TRBJ2-2): GAGVSQSPSNKVTEKGKDVELRCDPISGHTALYWYRQSLGQGLEFLIYFQGNSAPDKSGLPSDRFSAERTGGSVSTLTIQRTQQEDSAVYLCASSLRTGLAGTGELFFGEGSRLTVL.